The entry below describes one T cell receptor beta chain. The antigen is unknown. This sample stems from a study of graft-versus-host responses after intestinal transplantation. In germline, CDR1 is SGHTA, CDR2 FQGNSA. Trimming removed 0 bases from V and 1 base from J, with 16 bases in between. The CDR3 covers 18 residues. Using immunoSEQ multiplex PCR, the repertoire was profiled, and TCRdb retains in-frame clones only, with some absent. The sample yields about 100,000 clones, over 75% seen once. Study-wide results and limits: The marrow of recipients harbored GvH clones, and ileum or blood showed some of them first.

The rearrangement joins TRBV7-2 to TRBJ1-5; D gene unclear. This receptor was taken from a human donor who was the organ donor for an intestinal transplant. Specimen: unstimulated CD4+ T cells sorted from spleen or lymph node cells, collected before transplant. CDR3 bases: TGTGCCAGCAGCTTAGCCCCGGCCGGGTATGGGAGCAATCAGCCCCAGCATTTT. Its protein is CASSLAPAGYGSNQPQHF. The full variable domain, rest sourced from reference TRBV7-2 and TRBJ1-5, is GAGVSQSPSNKVTEKGKDVELRCDPISGHTALYWYRQSLGQGLEFLIYFQGNSAPDKSGLPSDRFSAERTGGSVSTLTIQRTQQEDSAVYLCASSLAPAGYGSNQPQHFGDGTRLSIL.